The 29 T cell receptor beta chains in this list originate from one sample, sequenced in a study of cytomegalovirus exposure and HLA in healthy donors. It was with 60 Vbeta and 13 Jbeta primers that the PCR ran. Produced via immunoSEQ multiplex PCR; TCRdb's table is partial and in-frame only. The sample holds roughly 200,000 clones; 70% to 85% are singletons and the top ten take around 3.7%. The sequenced material came from PBMCs. The receptors stem from a man in his forties in good health and CMV-seropositive.

V is TRBV19 and J is TRBJ2-1, with 8 bases fitting TRBD1. V dropped 5 bases and J dropped 5; count of bases not matched to a gene: 5. The CDR3 length is 14 residues. Germline V gene sequence: CDR1 LNHDA, CDR2 SQIVND (reference sequence). The CDR3 bases are TGTGCCAGTAGTGTACAGGGGGTTAACAATGAGCAGTTCTTC. Amino acid sequence: CASSVQGVNNEQFF.

The CDR3 sequence is CASSLTQARTDTQYF. The CDR3 DNA reads TGTGCCAGCAGTTTAACCCAAGCTCGCACAGATACGCAGTATTTT. This sequence joins TRBV7-9 and TRBJ2-3; D gene unclear. Trimming left V 6 bases short and J 1 base short, with 14 bases between. The CDR3 is 15 residues long. Per the germline V gene, CDR1 is SEHNR and CDR2 is FQNEAQ (reference sequence).

The J gene is TRBJ1-1, the V gene TRBV6-1; 8 nucleotides line up with TRBD1. CDR3 length: 15 residues. Unmatched junction bases numbered 4, after V lost 4 bases and J lost 0 bases. Germline lookup yields CDR1 MNHNS and CDR2 SASEGT. Here the CDR3 DNA reads TGTGCCAGCAGTGGACAGGGGATGATGAACACTGAAGCTTTCTTT. Amino acid sequence: CASSGQGMMNTEAFF.

The chain is built from TRBV4-1 and TRBJ2-3, with 7 bases that match TRBD2. Germline CDR1 is MGHRA and CDR2 is YSYEKL. Trimming took 2 bases from V and 0 from J; bases not matched to a gene: 5. The CDR3 spans 16 residues. The CDR3 DNA sequence: TGCGCCAGCAGCCAACCGGGACTAACAAGCACAGATACGCAGTATTTT. Translating it yields CASSQPGLTSTDTQYF.

V and J are TRBV2 and TRBJ2-7; 7 nucleotides line up with TRBD2. The CDR3 extends over 14 amino acids. CDR1 is SNHLY and CDR2 is FYNNEI in the germline V gene. Losses at the gene ends were 6 bases for V and 4 bases for J; bases not matched to a gene: 9. CDR3 in amino acids: CASRGGTTRYEQYF. In DNA form, the CDR3 reads TGTGCCAGCAGGGGGGGGACCACGCGATACGAGCAGTACTTC.

The V call is TRBV4-3, the J call TRBJ1-6, with a tentative D call TRBD1 (6 bases). The V end was cut by 1 base, the J end by 0 bases, with 7 bases between. Germline V gives CDR1 LGHNA, CDR2 YSLEER. The CDR3 is made up of 16 amino acids. The CDR3, as DNA: TGCGCCAGCAGCCAAGTGGACAGCTCCTATAATTCACCCCTCCACTTT. This gives the protein CASSQVDSSYNSPLHF.

This chain joins TRBV28 and TRBJ2-2; D not certain. The CDR3 spans 15 residues. V was cut by 2 bases and J by 2 bases, with 9 bases left in between. From germline, CDR1 is MDHEN and CDR2 SYDVKM. The CDR3 here is CASSLEADNTGELFF. The CDR3 DNA follows: TGTGCCAGCAGTTTAGAGGCGGATAACACCGGGGAGCTGTTTTTT.

The J gene is TRBJ2-7, the V gene TRBV27; TRBD1 matches 8 bases. V lost 5 bases and J lost 4; bases outside the gene matches: 10. The CDR3 totals 15 residues. Germline CDR1 MNHEY, CDR2 SMNVEV (reference sequence). DNA of the CDR3: TGTGCCAGCAGTACCACGGACAGGGTTCTTTACGAGCAGTACTTC. It encodes CASSTTDRVLYEQYF.

This clone was seen a single time. The chain employs TRBV10-3 and TRBJ2-3, with 15 nucleotides matching TRBD2. V was clipped by 10 bases and J by 10 bases; unmatched bases: 6. From germline, CDR1 is ENHRY and CDR2 SYGVKD. There are 13 residues in the CDR3. CDR3 sequence (DNA): TGTGCCACCGGACTAGCGGGAGGGCCTGCGCAGTATTTT. This gives the protein CATGLAGGPAQYF.

This chain connects TRBV6-6 to TRBJ1-2, with D perhaps TRBD1 (6 bases). Trimming took 5 bases from V and 7 from J, leaving 17 bases between them. Germline values: CDR1 MNHNY, CDR2 SVGAGI (reference sequence). The CDR3 totals 14 residues. The CDR3 nucleotides read TGTGCCAGCAGTCTGACCAGGGGTAGACCTGGCTACACCTTC. Translating gives CASSLTRGRPGYTF.

V is TRBV10-3 and J is TRBJ2-7; TRBD1 matches at 9 bases. V trimming: 0 bases; J trimming: 0 bases; junction bases outside the gene matches: 3. The CDR3 loop spans 16 amino acids. Germline CDR1 reads ENHRY; CDR2 reads SYGVKD. The CDR3 loop reads CAISESGTGISYEQYF. CDR3 nucleotides: TGTGCCATCAGTGAGTCCGGGACAGGGATCTCCTACGAGCAGTACTTC.

This chain connects TRBV6-5 to TRBJ1-2; the D gene is possibly TRBD1 (6 bases). The germline gives CDR1 MNHEY, CDR2 SVGAGI. CDR3 size: 13 residues. Deletions cut 8 bases from V and 4 bases from J, with 14 bases between. CDR3 amino acids: CASREGGAYGYTF. DNA of the CDR3: TGTGCCAGCCGTGAAGGGGGGGCCTATGGCTACACCTTC.

CDR3 in DNA: TGTGCCACCAGCAGAGACAGGGGCCTTGTTACAGATACGCAGTATTTT. Encoded protein: CATSRDRGLVTDTQYF. The chain joins TRBV15 to TRBJ2-3; perhaps TRBD1 as D (6 bases). The CDR3 covers 16 residues. V was pared by 0 bases and J by 3 bases, with 13 bases between. The germline V gene has CDR1 LNHNV and CDR2 YYDKDF (reference sequence).

V and J are TRBV7-6 and TRBJ2-5, with D possibly TRBD2 on 5 matching bases. Trimming removed 0 bases from V and 1 base from J, with 12 bases in between. This CDR3 has 16 amino acids. CDR1 and CDR2 from the germline V gene are SGHVS and FNYEAQ. CDR3 DNA: TGTGCCAGCAGCTTAGCGGCGCGGGCCTCCCAAGAGACCCAGTACTTC. As protein: CASSLAARASQETQYF. The entire variable domain, with the rest obtained from reference TRBV7-6 and TRBJ2-5, is as follows: GAGVSQSPRYKVTKRGQDVALRCDPISGHVSLYWYRQALGQGPEFLTYFNYEAQQDKSGLPNDRFSAERPEGSISTLTIQRTEQRDSAMYRCASSLAARASQETQYFGPGTRLLVL.

This clone was counted a single time. J is TRBJ1-2 and V is TRBV28; 10 bases map to TRBD1. The length of the CDR3 is 13 residues. CDR1 is MDHEN, CDR2 SYDVKM, per germline. Germline trimming cut 3 bases from V and 5 bases from J; bases unmatched to any gene: 0. The CDR3 region has the DNA TGTGCCAGCAGTTTGGGACAGGGGTATGGCTACACCTTC. Amino acids: CASSLGQGYGYTF.

The J gene is TRBJ2-5, the V gene TRBV30, with TRBD1 matching over 7 bases. The trim removed 3 bases at V and 5 bases at J, leaving 9 bases unmatched. Germline V gene data show CDR1 as GTSNPN and CDR2 as SVGIG (reference sequence). The CDR3 is 14 amino acids. CDR3 residues: CAWSQDRAGETQYF. CDR3 DNA: TGTGCCTGGAGCCAAGACAGGGCCGGGGAGACCCAGTACTTC.

The chain joins TRBV11-2 to TRBJ2-2, with D perhaps TRBD1 (5 bases). CDR1 SGHAT and CDR2 FQNNGV come from the germline V gene. CDR3 length: 13 amino acids. V was cut by 5 bases and J by 6 bases, with 10 bases left in between. CDR3 sequence reads: CASSGQGPGELFF. DNA for the CDR3: TGTGCCAGCAGCGGCCAGGGTCCCGGGGAGCTGTTTTTT.

V is TRBV5-1 and J is TRBJ2-3, with 12 positions matching TRBD2. The CDR3 is 17 residues long. V dropped 1 base and J dropped 0; count of bases not matched to a gene: 3. The germline CDR1 and CDR2 sequences are SGHRS and YFSETQ. The CDR3 loop reads CASSLPSGGASTDTQYF. CDR3 bases: TGCGCCAGCAGCTTGCCTAGCGGGGGGGCTAGCACAGATACGCAGTATTTT.

In its sample, this clone was seen once. Within the sample, other DNA sequences also encode this same CDR3. The rearrangement links TRBV30 to TRBJ2-6; no firm D call. The ends were cut back, 0 bases at V and 1 base at J, with 7 bases in the middle. The CDR3 is 15 residues long. The germline V gene encodes CDR1 GTSNPN and CDR2 SVGIG (reference sequence). The CDR3 here is CAWSVRGSGANVLTF. In DNA form, the CDR3 reads TGTGCCTGGAGTGTACGAGGATCTGGGGCCAACGTCCTGACTTTC.

In DNA, the CDR3 is TGTGCCAGCAGCGCAGGGGGAGGAGAGACCCAGTACTTC. This encodes CASSAGGGETQYF. The chain has TRBV4-2 and TRBJ2-5, with a weak D call TRBD1 (7 bases). Trimming shortened V by 5 bases and J by 4 bases, and 11 bases separated the two germline ends. Germline CDR1 is LGHNA and CDR2 is YNFKEQ. The CDR3 loop spans 13 amino acids.

The gene calls are TRBV4-2 and TRBJ2-7, with D tentatively TRBD2 (6 bases). V lost 1 base to trimming and J lost 0 bases, with 10 bases between them. Germline-derived CDR1 and CDR2 are LGHNA and YNFKEQ. The CDR3 is 15 residues long. The CDR3 DNA reads as TGTGCCAGCAGCCAAGGATGGGGGGACTCCTACGAGCAGTACTTC. Protein: CASSQGWGDSYEQYF.

The chain recombines TRBV10-3 with TRBJ2-7, with 11 positions matching TRBD1. Germline V gives CDR1 ENHRY, CDR2 SYGVKD. V lost 6 bases and J lost 4; bases outside the gene matches: 5. The CDR3 is 14 amino acids. CDR3 DNA sequence: TGTGCCATCAGACCGGGACAGGGGGTTTACGAGCAGTACTTC. Amino acid sequence: CAIRPGQGVYEQYF.

The chain combines TRBV7-9 with TRBJ1-2; the D gene is possibly TRBD1 (5 bases). The CDR3 extends over 14 amino acids. CDR1 and CDR2 from the germline V gene are SEHNR and FQNEAQ (reference sequence). Trimming took 0 bases from V and 5 from J, leaving 10 bases between them. CDR3 nucleotides: TGTGCCAGCAGCTTAGCGTCCGACAGTTATGGCTACACCTTC. Encoded protein: CASSLASDSYGYTF.

In nucleotides, the CDR3 is TGTGCCAGCAGCTCCGACAGCTATGGCTACACCTTC. It encodes CASSSDSYGYTF. The J gene is TRBJ1-2, the V gene TRBV5-5; D might be TRBD1 (5 bases). Per germline, CDR1 SGHKS and CDR2 YYEKEE (reference sequence). This CDR3 has 12 residues. V lost 3 bases and J lost 4, with 7 bases in between.

A note on this clone: A junction boundary mismatches the germline segment, possibly from a read error. J is TRBJ2-5 and V is TRBV5-4; D uncertain. This CDR3 region has 14 residues. Germline V gene sequence: CDR1 SGHNT, CDR2 YYREEE (reference sequence). The CDR3 loop reads CASSLGFQQEAQYF. The CDR3 nucleotides are TGTGCCAGCAGCTTGGGATTTCAGCAAGAGGCCCAGTACTTC.

The rearrangement uses TRBV10-3 and TRBJ2-1, with D hard to call. The V end lost 11 bases, the J end lost 4 bases, and 9 bases lay between the germline ends. CDR3 length: 11 residues. Germline lookup yields CDR1 ENHRY and CDR2 SYGVKD. The CDR3 sequence: CASAEYNEQFF. The CDR3 DNA sequence: TGTGCCTCGGCGGAATACAATGAGCAGTTCTTC.

The chain carries TRBV2 and TRBJ2-7; 9 positions match TRBD2. The V gene's germline CDR1 is SNHLY and CDR2 FYNNEI. The CDR3 runs 13 residues. Trimming removed 5 bases from V and 5 bases from J; junction bases left unmatched: 4. CDR3 DNA: TGTGCCAGCAGTACCGGGACTAGCAACGAGCAGTACTTC. This gives the protein CASSTGTSNEQYF.

The chain carries TRBV11-3 and TRBJ2-2; the match to TRBD1 covers 12 bases. The CDR3 is 15 amino acids. CDR1 SGHNT and CDR2 YENEEA come from the germline V gene. Germline trimming cut 4 bases from V and 7 bases from J; bases unmatched to any gene: 4. This CDR3 reads CASSSGQGAGGELFF. The CDR3 DNA reads TGTGCCAGCAGCTCGGGACAGGGGGCTGGCGGGGAGCTGTTTTTT.

This chain connects TRBV5-6 to TRBJ2-3, with 10 bases aligning to TRBD1. Looked up from germline, CDR1 is SGHDT and CDR2 is YYEEEE. The CDR3 contains 14 residues. Losses at the gene ends were 4 bases for V and 3 bases for J; bases not matched to a gene: 2. CDR3 nucleotide sequence: TGTGCCAGCAGCAAGGGACAGGGGACAGATACGCAGTATTTT. It codes for CASSKGQGTDTQYF.